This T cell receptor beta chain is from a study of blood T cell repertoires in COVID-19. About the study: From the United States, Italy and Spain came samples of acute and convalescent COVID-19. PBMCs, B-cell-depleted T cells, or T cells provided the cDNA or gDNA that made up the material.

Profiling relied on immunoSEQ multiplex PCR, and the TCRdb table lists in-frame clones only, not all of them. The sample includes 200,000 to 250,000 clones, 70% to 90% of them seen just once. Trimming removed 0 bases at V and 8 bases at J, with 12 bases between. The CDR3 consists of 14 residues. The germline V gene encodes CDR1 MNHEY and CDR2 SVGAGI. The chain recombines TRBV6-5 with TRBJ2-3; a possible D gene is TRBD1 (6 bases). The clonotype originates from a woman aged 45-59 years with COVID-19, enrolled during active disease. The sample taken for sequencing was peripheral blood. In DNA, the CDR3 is TGTGCCAGCAGTTACTCGAGGGAAGGGGGTACGCAGTATTTT. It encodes CASSYSREGGTQYF.